This TCR beta chain was sequenced for a study of T-cell memory formation after mild COVID-19. Turning to the study itself: Among the donors, TCR clusters were largely specific to each donor.

Study observations and caveats: Clones which contracted sat mainly in CM and EM if CD4+, and in EMRA if CD8+.

MiXCR, applied by TCRdb to the 5' RACE reads, yields one record per CDR3 protein. The sample lists some 260,000 distinct CDR3 sequences; around 17% were seen once. From germline, CDR1 is SGHDT and CDR2 YYEEEE. The length of the CDR3 is 15 residues. J lost 5 bases, V lost 0 bases, and 7 bases had no gene match. With regard to this clonotype: Its antigen is still unknown.

This chain uses TRBV5-6 with TRBJ2-5, with 7 nucleotides matching TRBD1. This TCR came from a man younger than 35 who had mild COVID-19 (a few samples of this study predate the infection). Cell type and time point are not known. Sequenced input: PBMCs or a T cell subset sorted from them (not recorded which). For the CDR3, the DNA is TGTGCCAGCAGCTTGGCGGGACAGCCCTGGGAGACCCAGTACTTC. This encodes CASSLAGQPWETQYF.